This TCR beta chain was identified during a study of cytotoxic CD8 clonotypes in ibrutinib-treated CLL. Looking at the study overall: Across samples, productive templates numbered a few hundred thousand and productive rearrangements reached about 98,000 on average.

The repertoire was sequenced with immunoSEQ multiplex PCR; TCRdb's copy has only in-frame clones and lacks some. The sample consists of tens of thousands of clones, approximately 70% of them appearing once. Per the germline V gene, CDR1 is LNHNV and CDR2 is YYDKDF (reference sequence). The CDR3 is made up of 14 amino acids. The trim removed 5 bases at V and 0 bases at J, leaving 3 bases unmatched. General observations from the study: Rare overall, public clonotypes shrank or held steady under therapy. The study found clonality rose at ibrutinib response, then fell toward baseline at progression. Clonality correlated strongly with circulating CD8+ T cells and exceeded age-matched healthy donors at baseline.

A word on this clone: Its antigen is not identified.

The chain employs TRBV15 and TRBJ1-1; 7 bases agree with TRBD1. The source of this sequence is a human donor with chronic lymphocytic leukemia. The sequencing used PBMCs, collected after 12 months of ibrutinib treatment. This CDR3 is CATSLDRMNTEAFF. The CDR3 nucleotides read TGTGCCACCAGCCTGGACAGGATGAACACTGAAGCTTTCTTT.